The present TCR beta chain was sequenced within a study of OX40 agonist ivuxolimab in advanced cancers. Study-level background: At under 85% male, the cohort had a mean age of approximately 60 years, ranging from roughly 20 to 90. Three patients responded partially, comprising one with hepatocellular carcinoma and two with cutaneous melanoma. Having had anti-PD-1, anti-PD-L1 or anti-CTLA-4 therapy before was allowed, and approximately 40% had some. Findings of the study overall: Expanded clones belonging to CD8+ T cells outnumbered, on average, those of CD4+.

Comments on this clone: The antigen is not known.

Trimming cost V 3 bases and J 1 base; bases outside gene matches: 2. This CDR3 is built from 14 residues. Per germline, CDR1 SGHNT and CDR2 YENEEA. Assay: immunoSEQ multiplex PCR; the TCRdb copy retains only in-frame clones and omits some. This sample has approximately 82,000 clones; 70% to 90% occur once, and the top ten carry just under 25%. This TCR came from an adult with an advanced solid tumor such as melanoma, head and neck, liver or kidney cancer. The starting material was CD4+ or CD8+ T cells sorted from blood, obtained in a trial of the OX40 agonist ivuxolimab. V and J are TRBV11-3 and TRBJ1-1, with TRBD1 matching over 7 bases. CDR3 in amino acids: CASSFSGGNTEAFF. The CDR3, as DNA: TGTGCCAGCAGCTTTTCAGGGGGGAACACTGAAGCTTTCTTT.